Listed below are T cell receptor beta chains from one sample, sequenced in a study of T cells after yellow fever vaccination. TCRdb reanalysed the 5' RACE reads using MiXCR and keeps one entry per CDR3 protein. The data contain 95,000 to 100,000 distinct CDR3 sequences, under 7% of them seen just once; the ten biggest clones take up over 40%. The sample consisted of CD8+ T cells sorted from PBMCs, taken 10 days after the yellow fever booster vaccination. The receptors shown here come from a man younger than 35 who received the YFV17D yellow fever vaccine. CDR3s include the opening cysteine and the closing phenylalanine or tryptophan. The D gene is left open where the match is weak. The size of a clone is reported for some rows only, either as once, few or many, or as a class for expanded clones.

size	J	D	V	DNA	CDR3
few	TRBJ2-1	NA	TRBV2	TGTGCCAGCAGTTTAATCGGAACATCCTACAATGAGCAGTTCTTC	CASSLIGTSYNEQFF
NA	TRBJ1-2	TRBD1	TRBV4-1	TGCGCCAGCAGCCAAGAAGCGTGGACAGGGAGCTATGGCTACACCTTC	CASSQEAWTGSYGYTF
once	TRBJ2-7	TRBD1	TRBV10-1	TGCGCCAGCAGTGGACAGGGACAGGGTGAGCAGTACTTC	CASSGQGQGEQYF
NA	TRBJ1-3	NA	TRBV7-2	TGTGCCAGCAGCCCAGGGATCTCTGGAAACACCATATATTTT	CASSPGISGNTIYF
NA	TRBJ1-6	TRBD1	TRBV5-1	TGCGCCAGCAGCTGGAGGACAGGGAGTAATTCACCCCTCCACTTT	CASSWRTGSNSPLHF
NA	TRBJ2-7	NA	TRBV5-1	TGCGCCAGCAGCTACTTCGCCAGGGAGGACGAGCAGTACTTC	CASSYFAREDEQYF
few	TRBJ2-1	NA	TRBV4-1	TGCGCCAGCAGCCAAGATCAGGCAGAACTTTACAATGAGCAGTTCTTC	CASSQDQAELYNEQFF
NA	TRBJ2-7	NA	TRBV7-8	TGTGCCAGCAGCGTAAGCCAGGGTTTGTCCTACGAGCAGTACTTC	CASSVSQGLSYEQYF
many	TRBJ2-7	TRBD1	TRBV7-2	TGTGCCAGCAGCGCGAAGCCCGGGACAGTCTACGAGCAGTACTTC	CASSAKPGTVYEQYF
few	TRBJ2-1	NA	TRBV2	TGTGCCAGCAGGGGAGGGGGCCTCCCCAATGAGCAGTTCTTC	CASRGGGLPNEQFF
few	TRBJ2-2	NA	TRBV5-6	TGTGCCAGCAGCCCCAAATTCAGGCCAGAGAACACCGGGGAGCTGTTTTTT	CASSPKFRPENTGELFF
NA	TRBJ2-5	NA	TRBV27	TGTGCCAGCATTGGGGGGTTTGAAGAGACCCAGTACTTC	CASIGGFEETQYF